Below, 27 T cell receptor beta chains from the same sample are listed, as sequenced in a study of brain metastases from non-small cell lung cancer. TCRdb's table, derived via immunoSEQ multiplex PCR, lists solely in-frame clones and lacks some. The sample lists 2,600 or so clones, approximately 85% occurring once. Input material: primary lung tumor tissue. The receptor source for this set is a donor over 35 with non-small cell lung cancer.

This clone was picked up a small number of times. The genes are TRBV5-6 and TRBJ2-2; perhaps TRBD2 as D (6 bases). V was pared by 5 bases and J by 1 base, with 15 bases between. The germline gives CDR1 SGHDT, CDR2 YYEEEE. This CDR3 is built from 16 residues. CDR3: CASRPPGLQNTGELFF. The CDR3 coding sequence is TGTGCCAGCAGACCACCGGGACTTCAGAACACCGGGGAGCTGTTTTTT.

The V call is TRBV27, the J call TRBJ1-6, with D perhaps matching TRBD1 (6 bases). V lost 3 bases to trimming and J lost 4 bases, with 7 bases between them. The CDR3 loop spans 14 amino acids. Germline-derived CDR1 and CDR2 are MNHEY and SMNVEV (reference sequence). In DNA, the CDR3 is TGTGCCAGCAGTTTCGGACAGTATAATTCACCCCTCCACTTT. Protein product: CASSFGQYNSPLHF.

The rearrangement uses TRBV7-6 and TRBJ2-2, with D possibly TRBD1 on 6 matching bases. Germline V gene sequence: CDR1 SGHVS, CDR2 FNYEAQ. This CDR3 has 18 residues. V lost 5 bases and J 9 bases, leaving 28 bases between the germline ends. The CDR3: CASSPGHRVLVGTRELFF. DNA of the CDR3: TGTGCCAGCAGCCCTGGCCACAGGGTCCTCGTGGGGACCAGGGAGCTGTTTTTT.

The chain combines TRBV6-1 with TRBJ1-6, with D maybe TRBD1 (6 bases). This CDR3 contains 16 residues. Germline V lookup: CDR1 MNHNS, CDR2 SASEGT. V was cut by 3 bases and J by 5 bases, with 14 bases left in between. The CDR3 region has the DNA TGTGCCAGCAGTGATAAAGGGGGAAGGAATAATTCACCCCTCCACTTT. It encodes CASSDKGGRNNSPLHF.

The CDR3 DNA reads as TGTGCCAGCAGGATACAGGGGCTAGTGAACACTGAAGCTTTCTTT. Translated: CASRIQGLVNTEAFF. This chain links TRBV6-5 with TRBJ1-1; TRBD1 matches 7 bases. Trimming cost V 6 bases and J 0 bases; bases outside gene matches: 7. The CDR3 loop spans 15 amino acids. The germline gives CDR1 MNHEY, CDR2 SVGAGI.

The chain couples TRBV9 to TRBJ1-3; 8 positions agree with TRBD1. V shed 3 bases and J 3 bases; nucleotides not matched to a gene: 2. The CDR3 spans 14 residues. Germline CDR1 reads SGDLS; CDR2 reads YYNGEE. The CDR3 DNA reads as TGTGCCAGCAGCGCAGGGGGCTTTGGAAACACCATATATTTT. It translates to CASSAGGFGNTIYF.

This chain uses TRBV24-1 with TRBJ2-1, with TRBD2 matching 10 bases. In germline, CDR1 is KGHDR, CDR2 SFDVKD. The J segment lost 6 bases and the V segment lost 1 base, leaving 11 bases of the junction unmatched. The CDR3 has 18 amino acids. CDR3 protein: CATSDLSPGLAEGNEQFF. The CDR3 nucleotides are TGTGCCACCAGTGATTTATCCCCAGGACTAGCGGAGGGCAATGAGCAGTTCTTC.

The CDR3 DNA is TGTGCCAGCAGTTTAGAGGGCTTAGGCAATCAGCCCCAGCATTTT. This codes for CASSLEGLGNQPQHF. This chain uses TRBV27 with TRBJ1-5; D is uncertain. Germline assignment: CDR1 MNHEY and CDR2 SMNVEV (reference sequence). The CDR3 has 15 residues. The V and J ends lost 2 bases and 2 bases respectively, with 10 bases between them.

The chain links TRBV19 to TRBJ2-7, with D perhaps TRBD1 (5 bases). V was cut by 6 bases and J by 4 bases, with 13 bases left in between. The length of the CDR3 is 13 residues. The germline gives CDR1 LNHDA, CDR2 SQIVND (reference sequence). The chain's CDR3 is CASRDTYNYEQYF. Here the CDR3 DNA reads TGTGCCAGTAGGGACACCTACAATTACGAGCAGTACTTC.

This clone was recorded a few times. Other DNA variants within this sample encode the same CDR3. V and J are TRBV11-3 and TRBJ2-1; 11 nucleotides align to TRBD2. Germline CDR1 SGHNT, CDR2 YENEEA. The length of the CDR3 is 15 residues. The V and J ends lost 6 bases and 3 bases, in that order; junction bases with no gene match: 4. The CDR3: CASRKGTSGYNEQFF. In DNA form, the CDR3 reads TGTGCCAGCAGAAAAGGGACTAGCGGCTACAATGAGCAGTTCTTC.

Concerning this clone itself: Just one base apart from a much larger clone, this may be a read error. The sample holds other DNA sequences that translate to the same CDR3. The chain links TRBV5-5 to TRBJ1-5; TRBD1 is a possible D gene (5 bases). This CDR3 is built from 15 residues. CDR1 and CDR2 from the germline V gene are SGHKS and YYEKEE (reference sequence). The DNA for the CDR3 is TGTGCTAGCACCCCCTCCGGGGGAGGCAATCAGCCCCAGCATTTT. Its protein is CASTPSGGGNQPQHF.

This chain links TRBV6-5 with TRBJ2-7; tentatively, D is TRBD2 (6 bases). Germline loops: CDR1 MNHEY, CDR2 SVGAGI. The V end lost 4 bases, the J end lost 0 bases, and 16 bases lay between the germline ends. This CDR3 region has 16 residues. CDR3 residues: CASSSLASGSSYEQYF. DNA for the CDR3: TGTGCCAGCAGTTCGCTAGCGAGTGGTTCCTCCTACGAGCAGTACTTC.

The V gene is TRBV12-3 or TRBV12-4, the J gene TRBJ1-5; the D is unclear. The CDR3 loop spans 13 amino acids. V lost 2 bases and J lost 4, with 6 bases in between. The CDR3 DNA is TGTGCCAGCAGTTTATGGGAGAATCAGCCCCAGCATTTT. Its protein is CASSLWENQPQHF.

This clone was seen more than once but under ten times. V and J are TRBV28 and TRBJ1-4; TRBD1 might be the D (6 bases). Germline V gives CDR1 MDHEN, CDR2 SYDVKM. V was trimmed by 5 bases and J by 5 bases, leaving 18 bases between them. CDR3 size: 16 residues. CDR3 region: CASSMGRGAVNEKLFF. CDR3 nucleotide sequence: TGTGCCAGCAGTATGGGCAGGGGCGCGGTAAATGAAAAACTGTTTTTT.

The chain links TRBV7-3 to TRBJ1-2; D remains unclear. With 0 bases removed from V and 8 bases from J, the gap between germline ends came to 10 bases. The CDR3 is 13 amino acids. The germline V gene encodes CDR1 SGHTA and CDR2 FQGTGA. CDR3 protein: CASSLTGERGYTF. CDR3 DNA: TGTGCCAGCAGCTTAACCGGGGAAAGGGGCTACACCTTC.

For this clone: The junction shows a germline mismatch at one end, possibly a read error. The sample has other DNA sequences that encode this CDR3 too. The chain joins TRBV2 to TRBJ1-4; D possibly corresponds to TRBD1 (6 bases). The CDR3 is 14 amino acids. Germline V gene data show CDR1 as SNHLY and CDR2 as FYNNEI. This CDR3 is CASSVGGADEKLFF. Here the CDR3 DNA reads TGTGCTAGCAGTGTGGGGGGCGCGGATGAAAAACTGTTTTTT. Looking up the rest from reference TRBV2 and TRBJ1-4 gives the full variable domain: EPEVTQTPSHQVTQMGQEVILRCVPISNHLYFYWYRQILGQKVEFLVSFYNNEISEKSEIFDDQFSVERPDGSNFTLKIRSTKLEDSAMYFCASSVGGADEKLFFGSGTQLSVL.

V usage is TRBV12-3 or TRBV12-4 and J usage is TRBJ1-2, with TRBD1 matching 8 bases. V was clipped by 7 bases and J by 3 bases; unmatched bases: 4. This CDR3 is built from 13 residues. The CDR3 loop reads CASNDRGDYGYTF. Here the CDR3 DNA reads TGTGCCAGCAACGACAGGGGCGACTATGGCTACACCTTC.

This chain joins TRBV5-1 and TRBJ2-1; D unresolved. V lost 2 bases and J 6 bases, leaving 15 bases between the germline ends. The length of the CDR3 is 15 residues. Germline loops: CDR1 SGHRS, CDR2 YFSETQ. Here the CDR3 DNA reads TGCGCCAGCAGCTTATTTTCCGGTGGGGTCAATGAGCAGTTCTTC. This codes for CASSLFSGGVNEQFF.

The V and J genes are TRBV7-9 and TRBJ2-3; 11 bases are a match to TRBD2. The V gene end was trimmed by 5 bases and the J gene end by 4 bases; junction bases not matched to a gene: 8. The length of the CDR3 is 16 residues. Germline V gene data show CDR1 as SEHNR and CDR2 as FQNEAQ (reference sequence). The CDR3 DNA reads TGTGCCAGCAGCCCGAGACTAGCGGGGAATTCAGATACGCAGTATTTT. This codes for CASSPRLAGNSDTQYF.

In this sample, this clone turned up once. CDR3: CASIPMGGAQETQYF. The CDR3 coding sequence is TGCGCCAGCATTCCCATGGGGGGGGCTCAAGAGACCCAGTACTTC. The gene calls are TRBV5-1 and TRBJ2-5, with D tentatively TRBD2 (7 bases). Germline V gene sequence: CDR1 SGHRS, CDR2 YFSETQ. This CDR3 has 15 amino acids. Trimming shortened V by 6 bases and J by 2 bases, and 17 bases separated the two germline ends.

V and J are TRBV15 and TRBJ2-1, with 7 nucleotides matching TRBD2. The germline V gene encodes CDR1 LNHNV and CDR2 YYDKDF (reference sequence). Germline trimming cut 1 base from V and 4 bases from J; bases unmatched to any gene: 4. The CDR3 runs to 15 residues. The CDR3 DNA follows: TGTGCCACCAGCAGAGTTGGGGGGGGTTACAATGAGCAGTTCTTC. It translates to CATSRVGGGYNEQFF.

The chain carries TRBV5-1 and TRBJ2-7; TRBD1 is a possible D gene (7 bases). Trimming shortened V by 4 bases and J by 7 bases, and 15 bases separated the two germline ends. CDR3 length: 13 amino acids. Germline V gene lookup returns CDR1 SGHRS and CDR2 YFSETQ. CDR3 in DNA: TGCGCCAGCAGCCAAGAGACAGGGAGGGAGCAGTACTTC. This gives the protein CASSQETGREQYF.

This clone came up once. This rearrangement joins TRBV5-4 to TRBJ2-3; TRBD2 matches 9 bases. The CDR3 spans 17 residues. Trimming removed 0 bases from V and 6 bases from J; junction bases left unmatched: 11. Germline loops: CDR1 SGHNT, CDR2 YYREEE (reference sequence). The CDR3 DNA reads TGTGCCAGCAGCTTGGCCGGCGCGGCGGGGGGGGCCGATACGCAGTATTTT. Its protein product is CASSLAGAAGGADTQYF.

The chain recombines TRBV25-1 with TRBJ2-1; D is possibly TRBD2 (6 bases). Trimming shortened V by 1 base and J by 5 bases, and 15 bases separated the two germline ends. Germline values: CDR1 MGHDK, CDR2 SYGVNS. The CDR3 is made up of 16 amino acids. The CDR3 reads CASSELARLDHNEQFF. As DNA, the CDR3 is TGTGCCAGCAGTGAATTGGCGAGACTAGACCACAATGAGCAGTTCTTC.

This rearrangement joins TRBV4-1 to TRBJ1-4, with a tentative D call TRBD1 (5 bases). Per the germline V gene, CDR1 is MGHRA and CDR2 is YSYEKL. The CDR3 covers 15 residues. V lost 1 base to trimming and J lost 8 bases, with 14 bases between them. DNA of the CDR3: TGCGCCAGCAGCCAAGCGTCCCCCCGGGGGGAAAAACTGTTTTTT. As protein: CASSQASPRGEKLFF.

This clone showed up just a few times. The rearrangement links TRBV5-4 to TRBJ2-3; a possible D gene is TRBD2 (7 bases). V shed 0 bases and J shed 0 bases, with 14 bases lying between them. Germline lookup yields CDR1 SGHNT and CDR2 YYREEE (reference sequence). The CDR3 has 17 residues. CDR3 bases: TGTGCCAGCAGCTTGGGGGGGGCAGCGGGGAGCACAGATACGCAGTATTTT. Its protein product is CASSLGGAAGSTDTQYF.

The chain carries TRBV6-5 and TRBJ2-7; TRBD2 matches at 7 bases. CDR1 is MNHEY and CDR2 is SVGAGI in the germline V gene. The CDR3 has 15 residues. After removal of 4 bases from V and 4 bases from J, the junction contained 10 bases not matched to a gene. The CDR3 protein is CASSWGGVGGYEQYF. The CDR3 region has the DNA TGTGCCAGCAGTTGGGGGGGGGTAGGAGGGTACGAGCAGTACTTC.